This TCR beta chain was recovered during a study of T cell repertoires in aging, cancer and after chemotherapy. Study details: Donors were grouped into six age bands spanning 30 or younger through 70 or older. Some 9.4 million TCR reads made up the full dataset.

Regarding the study as a whole: Age-matched healthy donors had significantly more diverse, less clonal blood TCR repertoires than untreated cancer patients. Median generation probability rose over the chemotherapy interval in each cancer cohort, suggesting rebound thymic output.

Peripheral blood genomic DNA, not sorted cells or RNA, was the template. V gave up 0 bases and J gave up 4 bases; unmatched junction bases: 5. The CDR3 consists of 16 residues. Germline loops: CDR1 SGHRS, CDR2 YFSETQ. In regard to this clonotype: The antigen remains unidentified.

TRB rearrangements spanning V, D and J were amplified using mixed TRB-A/B primers. TCRdb re-derived calls from the multiplex PCR reads in MiXCR, one entry per CDR3 protein. In the table there are 7,000 to 9,000 distinct CDR3 sequences, roughly 32% of which are singletons. Sequenced: blood. The sequence was collected from a human donor in good health. V usage is TRBV5-1 and J usage is TRBJ2-1; 9 bases agree with TRBD1. This CDR3 is CASSLAGTGTYNEQFF. The CDR3 DNA is TGCGCCAGCAGCTTGGCCGGGACAGGGACTTACAATGAGCAGTTCTTC.